This T cell receptor beta chain was sequenced in a study of CD8+CD57+ T cells in acquired aplastic anemia. As for this clonotype: The junction and the germline gene differ at one end; a read error may be behind it.

Using genomic DNA as the template, TCR beta VDJ and CDR3 profiling was carried out. One entry per CDR3 protein, called by TCRdb with MiXCR from the reads. The table shows hundreds of thousands of distinct CDR3 sequences, with roughly 68% occurring only once. The clonotype originates from a human donor in good health, serving as a control. Sequencing was done on a sample of sorted CD4+, CD8+, or CD8+CD57+ T cells (not recorded which) from PBMCs.

In DNA form, the CDR3 reads TGTGCTAGCAGCCGTAGACTAGCGGGGGACAATGAGCAGTTCTTC. Encoded protein: CASSRRLAGDNEQFF. The chain recombines TRBV7-7 with TRBJ2-1, with 12 positions matching TRBD2. Germline V lookup: CDR1 SSHAT, CDR2 FNYEAQ (reference sequence). The CDR3 extends over 15 amino acids.